This T cell receptor beta chain was obtained from a study of cytomegalovirus exposure and HLA in healthy donors. On this clone: Its specificity is not known.

This PCR relied on a set of 60 Vbeta primers and 13 Jbeta primers. Repertoires were generated with immunoSEQ multiplex PCR, while TCRdb's copy carries only in-frame clones and drops some. The sample carries about 100,000 clones, 75% recorded once. Study-level points and caveats: The presence/absence work took it that sequencing depth was about the same across donors. Per published accounts, TCR beta sequences correctly predicted the HLA-A and HLA-B alleles of most subjects.

Specimen: PBMCs. This clonotype originated in a man between 45 and 60 years old in good health and CMV-seronegative.

The CDR3 coding sequence is TGTGCCAGTAGTGCCAAATTGACAGAAAGGTGGGCAAACATTCAGTACTTC. This encodes CASSAKLTERWANIQYF. The chain has TRBV19 and TRBJ2-4, with D possibly matching TRBD1 (5 bases). CDR1 is LNHDA and CDR2 is SQIVND in the germline V gene (reference sequence). This CDR3 is built from 17 residues. V shed 5 bases and J shed 6 bases, with 23 bases lying between them.